This T cell receptor (beta chain) derives from a study of cytomegalovirus exposure and HLA in healthy donors. A multiplex PCR was run with 60 Vbeta primers and 13 Jbeta primers. Sequenced by immunoSEQ multiplex PCR; TCRdb stores in-frame clones only, minus some. The sample has 150,000 to 200,000 clones; approximately 82% are singletons. What was sequenced was PBMCs. This TCR derives from a man aged 35-49 years in good health and CMV-seropositive.

DNA for the CDR3: TGTGCCAGCACCTTCGGCGGGAGGGCCATGGTGAATGAGCAGTTCTTC. It yields the protein CASTFGGRAMVNEQFF. The gene calls are TRBV7-2 and TRBJ2-1; 9 bases align to TRBD2. J gave up 7 bases and V 7 bases, and 14 bases lay outside the gene matches. The CDR3 extends over 16 amino acids. The germline CDR1 and CDR2 sequences are SGHTA and FQGNSA.